A single sample is the source of the 28 T cell receptor beta chains below, sequenced in a study of post-analysis software for immune sequencing data. These receptors have no known antigen. Each TCR beta cDNA library carried unique molecular identifiers. TCRdb called the PCR reads again in MiXCR, with one record for every CDR3 protein. The table lists fewer than 850,000 distinct CDR3 sequences, roughly 29% of them singletons. Broader study findings: Included in a set of roughly five TRBV segments more frequent in patients than controls were TRBV5-6, TRBV5-1 and TRBV20-1.

The sample consisted of blood. These receptor sequences come from a girl aged 5 to 17 with multiple sclerosis.

The chain employs TRBV20-1 and TRBJ2-5; 9 nucleotides line up with TRBD1. This CDR3 has 14 residues. Trimming at V came to 3 bases and at J to 4 bases, leaving 6 bases not matched to a gene. Germline V gene data show CDR1 as DFQATT and CDR2 as SNEGSKA (reference sequence). CDR3 in amino acids: CSARKTGGRETQYF. CDR3 DNA: TGCAGTGCTAGGAAGACAGGGGGAAGAGAGACCCAGTACTTC.

This clonotype was observed a single time. This chain connects TRBV28 to TRBJ2-2; 8 nucleotides line up with TRBD1. CDR1 is MDHEN and CDR2 is SYDVKM in the germline V gene. This CDR3 region has 15 residues. J lost 5 bases, V lost 4 bases, and 6 bases had no gene match. For the CDR3, the DNA is TGTGCCAGCAGTTCGACAGGGGCGAGGACCGGGGAGCTGTTTTTT. Its protein is CASSSTGARTGELFF.

The J gene is TRBJ1-5, the V gene TRBV12-3 or TRBV12-4; a weak D match, TRBD1 (6 bases). Trimming took off 3 bases at V and 1 base at J, with 10 bases between the two ends. The CDR3 has 15 amino acids. CDR3 DNA sequence: TGTGCCAGCAGTTTGAGGGGGAGCAGCAATCAGCCCCAGCATTTT. It specifies CASSLRGSSNQPQHF.

This clonotype turned up a few times. The chain has TRBV20-1 and TRBJ2-3; D may be TRBD2 (5 bases). The CDR3 sequence is 15 residues long. The V and J ends lost 3 bases and 6 bases respectively, with 19 bases between them. Germline V gene data show CDR1 as DFQATT and CDR2 as SNEGSKA (reference sequence). The CDR3 loop reads CSASTLAQKGDTQYF. In DNA, the CDR3 is TGCAGTGCTAGTACCCTAGCCCAAAAAGGTGATACGCAGTATTTT.

The rearrangement links TRBV10-3 to TRBJ2-3; 7 positions agree with TRBD1. This CDR3 is 13 amino acids long. CDR1 ENHRY and CDR2 SYGVKD come from the germline V gene. V was pared by 8 bases and J by 0 bases, with 2 bases of the junction left unmatched. Here the CDR3 reads CAIQGDSTDTQYF. The CDR3 nucleotides read TGTGCCATCCAGGGGGATAGCACAGATACGCAGTATTTT.

The sample holds a few counts of this clonotype. This chain joins TRBV9 and TRBJ1-6, with TRBD1 identical over 9 bases. The CDR3 has 16 amino acids. Germline CDR1 reads SGDLS; CDR2 reads YYNGEE. The V gene end was trimmed by 4 bases and the J gene end by 10 bases; junction bases not matched to a gene: 12. CDR3 nucleotide sequence: TGTGCCAGCAGCCCTCACGGGGGACAGGGCACCTCACCCCTCCACTTT. Translating gives CASSPHGGQGTSPLHF.

The rearrangement joins TRBV24-1 to TRBJ2-1; TRBD2 aligns across 7 bases. This CDR3 comprises 13 residues. CDR1 KGHDR and CDR2 SFDVKD come from the germline V gene. V lost 5 bases, J lost 10 bases, and 7 bases stayed unmatched. DNA for the CDR3: TGTGCCACCAGTGTTGGGACGGGAGGCGAGCAGTTCTTC. It codes for CATSVGTGGEQFF.

The sample holds a few counts of this clonotype. The chain joins TRBV5-1 to TRBJ1-1, with D perhaps matching TRBD1 (6 bases). CDR3 length: 15 amino acids. The V and J ends lost 4 bases and 0 bases respectively, with 13 bases between them. In germline, CDR1 is SGHRS, CDR2 YFSETQ. CDR3 coding DNA: TGCGCCAGCAGCATAAAACAGGGAGTGAACACTGAAGCTTTCTTT. Translation: CASSIKQGVNTEAFF.

This clonotype was recorded a few times. The chain has TRBV20-1 and TRBJ2-7, with 7 positions matching TRBD1. The CDR3 is 11 residues long. CDR1 DFQATT and CDR2 SNEGSKA come from the germline V gene (reference sequence). With 5 bases clipped from V and 3 bases from J, the junction kept 1 base outside the gene matches. The CDR3 DNA follows: TGCAGTGCTTGGGACAGCTACGAGCAGTACTTC. Amino acids: CSAWDSYEQYF.

Remarks on this clonotype: A much larger clone lies one base from this, so it may be a read error. The rearrangement uses TRBV10-3 and TRBJ2-1; no definite D call. The CDR3 is made up of 16 amino acids. Germline CDR1 reads ENHRY; CDR2 reads SYGVKD. The CDR3 DNA reads TGTGCCATCGGTGAGTCGATTTACAAGAGCTACAATGAGCAGTTCTTC. As protein: CAIGESIYKSYNEQFF.

J is TRBJ2-1 and V is TRBV10-3; TRBD1 agrees at 7 bases. CDR1 and CDR2 from the germline V gene are ENHRY and SYGVKD. This CDR3 is 17 amino acids long. J lost 0 bases, V lost 6 bases, and 11 bases had no gene match. CDR3 sequence reads: CAIRKERTGSSYNEQFF. The CDR3 DNA is TGTGCCATCAGAAAAGAAAGGACAGGAAGCTCCTACAATGAGCAGTTCTTC.

This chain links TRBV7-9 with TRBJ2-7; D is perhaps TRBD1 or TRBD2 (5 bases each). The V gene's germline CDR1 is SEHNR and CDR2 FQNEAQ (reference sequence). V lost 6 bases, J lost 2 bases, and 17 bases lay in between. CDR3 length equals 15 residues. The CDR3 reads CASSSPRDGPYEQYF. The CDR3 DNA follows: TGTGCCAGCAGTTCCCCCCGGGACGGACCCTACGAGCAGTACTTC. Full variable domain (missing parts from reference TRBV7-9 and TRBJ2-7): DTGVSQNPRHKITKRGQNVTFRCDPISEHNRLYWYRQTLGQGPEFLTYFQNEAQLEKSRLLSDRFSAERPKGSFSTLEIQRTEQGDSAMYLCASSSPRDGPYEQYFGPGTRLTVT.

The chain joins TRBV20-1 to TRBJ1-2; no clear D gene. Germline loops: CDR1 DFQATT, CDR2 SNEGSKA (reference sequence). The CDR3 contains 15 residues. Trimming left V 3 bases short and J 9 bases short, with 23 bases between. CDR3 nucleotides: TGCAGTGCTAGCTACACCAACCCGTCGTCGGCGCGCTACACCTTC. It codes for CSASYTNPSSARYTF.

The chain has TRBV24-1 and TRBJ2-4, with D perhaps assigned TRBD1 or TRBD2 (5 bases each). Germline V gene lookup returns CDR1 KGHDR and CDR2 SFDVKD. With 8 bases removed from V and 13 bases from J, the gap between germline ends came to 23 bases. The CDR3 is 14 amino acids. CDR3: CATTENWDRYKQYF. As DNA, the CDR3 is TGTGCCACCACAGAGAATTGGGACCGCTACAAGCAGTACTTC.

This clonotype was counted a few times. The chain combines TRBV6-5 with TRBJ1-1, with D unclear. V lost 4 bases and J 4 bases, leaving 10 bases between the germline ends. The CDR3 is 13 residues long. The germline V gene encodes CDR1 MNHEY and CDR2 SVGAGI. CDR3 sequence (DNA): TGTGCCAGCAGTTCCACGGTAGTCACTGAAGCTTTCTTT. Its protein is CASSSTVVTEAFF.

This clonotype showed up just a few times. The V call is TRBV29-1, the J call TRBJ1-1; no definite D call. The V end lost 2 bases, the J end lost 4 bases, and 14 bases lay between the germline ends. From germline, CDR1 is SQVTM and CDR2 ANQGSEA. The CDR3 extends over 14 amino acids. CDR3 nucleotides: TGCAGCGTTGAATTTCTGCAGGCTGCCACTGAAGCTTTCTTT. This gives the protein CSVEFLQAATEAFF.

The rearrangement uses TRBV27 and TRBJ1-4; no clear D gene. Trimming removed 5 bases from V and 3 bases from J, with 10 bases in between. CDR3 size: 14 residues. The V gene's germline CDR1 is MNHEY and CDR2 SMNVEV (reference sequence). The chain's CDR3 is CASSRHNPNEKLFF. CDR3 coding DNA: TGTGCCAGCAGTCGCCACAACCCTAATGAAAAACTGTTTTTT.

J is TRBJ2-2 and V is TRBV9; D remains unclear. V was clipped by 0 bases and J by 4 bases, with 10 bases between them. This CDR3 contains 15 residues. Germline V gene lookup returns CDR1 SGDLS and CDR2 YYNGEE. CDR3 residues: CASSVGTSLTGELFF. CDR3 bases: TGTGCCAGCAGCGTAGGTACAAGTCTCACCGGGGAGCTGTTTTTT.

This rearrangement joins TRBV9 to TRBJ1-4, with 7 bases aligning to TRBD1. The CDR3 covers 16 residues. J was trimmed by 7 bases and V by 3 bases; bases with no gene match: 12. Germline V gene lookup returns CDR1 SGDLS and CDR2 YYNGEE. The CDR3 reads CASSATTGAKGEKLFF. CDR3 sequence (DNA): TGTGCCAGCAGCGCAACAACAGGGGCAAAGGGTGAAAAACTGTTTTTT.

This clonotype was picked up a small number of times. V is TRBV6-5 and J is TRBJ2-7, with TRBD2 matching over 7 bases. The CDR3 has 15 amino acids. Germline V gene sequence: CDR1 MNHEY, CDR2 SVGAGI. V dropped 6 bases and J dropped 1; count of bases not matched to a gene: 9. CDR3 amino acids: CASRDPGGSSYEQYF. CDR3 nucleotide sequence: TGTGCCAGCAGGGATCCCGGCGGGAGTTCCTACGAGCAGTACTTC.

The chain joins TRBV9 to TRBJ2-3; TRBD2 is a possible D gene (5 bases). V lost 0 bases and J 0 bases, leaving 11 bases between the germline ends. The CDR3 length is 16 residues. Per germline, CDR1 SGDLS and CDR2 YYNGEE. In DNA form, the CDR3 reads TGTGCCAGCAGCGTAGTAGGGAGTTCTAGCACAGATACGCAGTATTTT. It specifies CASSVVGSSSTDTQYF.

The rearrangement links TRBV7-9 to TRBJ2-3; possibly TRBD1 for D (5 bases). Per germline, CDR1 SEHNR and CDR2 FQNEAQ (reference sequence). V was shortened by 7 bases and J by 6 bases, with 20 bases between the two germline ends. This CDR3 spans 15 amino acids. The CDR3 sequence: CASTLTGAGPDTQYF. The CDR3 coding sequence is TGTGCCAGCACCCTTACTGGGGCAGGGCCGGATACGCAGTATTTT.

This chain joins TRBV7-2 and TRBJ1-6; D is unresolved. The CDR3 runs 15 residues. The ends were cut back, 1 base at V and 10 bases at J, with 14 bases in the middle. CDR1 is SGHTA, CDR2 FQGNSA, per germline. The CDR3 DNA sequence: TGTGCCAGCAGCTTAGGGCGGCAGTCCGAATCACCCCTCCACTTT. It yields the protein CASSLGRQSESPLHF.

The genes are TRBV25-1 and TRBJ1-2; D call uncertain. The CDR3 totals 14 residues. V was shortened by 4 bases and J by 4 bases, with 13 bases between the two germline ends. CDR1 and CDR2 (germline): MGHDK, SYGVNS. This CDR3 is CASSVAGIGYGYTF. Here the CDR3 DNA reads TGTGCCAGCAGTGTAGCCGGGATCGGCTATGGCTACACCTTC.

This clonotype appeared a few times. The rearrangement links TRBV4-1 to TRBJ1-4; D is possibly TRBD1 (6 bases). This CDR3 contains 16 residues. Deletions cut 4 bases from V and 5 bases from J, with 17 bases between. Germline CDR1 MGHRA, CDR2 YSYEKL. CDR3 in amino acids: CASSREDGTPNEKLFF. CDR3 bases: TGCGCCAGCAGCCGGGAGGACGGGACACCAAATGAAAAACTGTTTTTT.

The chain is built from TRBV2 and TRBJ2-1; 7 positions match TRBD2. The CDR3 is 14 amino acids. Germline V lookup: CDR1 SNHLY, CDR2 FYNNEI. V lost 8 bases, J lost 3 bases, and 7 bases stayed unmatched. The CDR3 DNA is TGTGCCAGCCCCCTAGCGGAGGACTACAATGAGCAGTTCTTC. Residues: CASPLAEDYNEQFF.

V and J are TRBV29-1 and TRBJ1-1; no firm D call. Trimming took 8 bases from V and 4 from J, leaving 8 bases between them. The CDR3 consists of 10 residues. The germline V gene encodes CDR1 SQVTM and CDR2 ANQGSEA. CDR3 in DNA: TGCAGCATTTATGGCACTGAAGCTTTCTTT. It is translated as CSIYGTEAFF.

The V call is TRBV4-1, the J call TRBJ2-4; maybe TRBD2 (5 bases). The CDR3 length is 16 residues. The V gene's germline CDR1 is MGHRA and CDR2 YSYEKL. V shed 3 bases and J shed 0 bases, with 12 bases lying between them. Here the CDR3 reads CASSHLSGLAKNIQYF. CDR3 DNA sequence: TGCGCCAGCAGCCACCTAAGCGGTTTAGCCAAAAACATTCAGTACTTC.